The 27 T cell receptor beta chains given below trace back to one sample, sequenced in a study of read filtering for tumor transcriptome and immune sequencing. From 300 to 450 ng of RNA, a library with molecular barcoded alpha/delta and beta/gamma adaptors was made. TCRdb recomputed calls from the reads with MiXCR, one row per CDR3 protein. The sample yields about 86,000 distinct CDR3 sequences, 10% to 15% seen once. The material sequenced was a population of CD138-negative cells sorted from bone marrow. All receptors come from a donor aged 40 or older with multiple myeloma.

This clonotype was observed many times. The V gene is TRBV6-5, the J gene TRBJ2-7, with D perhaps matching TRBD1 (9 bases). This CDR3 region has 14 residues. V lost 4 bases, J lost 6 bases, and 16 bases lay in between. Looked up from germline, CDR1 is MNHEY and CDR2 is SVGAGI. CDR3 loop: CASSFGTGTSEQYF. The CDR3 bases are TGTGCCAGCAGTTTCGGGACAGGGACTAGCGAGCAGTACTTC.

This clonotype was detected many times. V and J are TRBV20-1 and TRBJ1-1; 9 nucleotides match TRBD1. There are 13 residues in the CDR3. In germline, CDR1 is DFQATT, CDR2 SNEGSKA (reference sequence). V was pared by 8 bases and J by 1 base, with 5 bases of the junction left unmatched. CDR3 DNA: TGCAGTCTCCACAGGGGGCAGAACACTGAAGCTTTCTTT. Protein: CSLHRGQNTEAFF.

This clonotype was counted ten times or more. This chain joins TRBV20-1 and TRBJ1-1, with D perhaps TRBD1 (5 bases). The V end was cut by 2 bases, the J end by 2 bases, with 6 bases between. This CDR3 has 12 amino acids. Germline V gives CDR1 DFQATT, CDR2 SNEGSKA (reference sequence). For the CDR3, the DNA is TGCAGTGCTAGACAGGGTAACACTGAAGCTTTCTTT. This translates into CSARQGNTEAFF.

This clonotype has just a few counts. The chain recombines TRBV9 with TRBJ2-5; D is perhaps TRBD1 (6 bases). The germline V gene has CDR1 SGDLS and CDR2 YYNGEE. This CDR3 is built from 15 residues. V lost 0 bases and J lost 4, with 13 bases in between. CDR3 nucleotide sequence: TGTGCCAGCAGCGTAGCAGGGGCAGGAGGAGAGACCCAGTACTTC. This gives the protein CASSVAGAGGETQYF.

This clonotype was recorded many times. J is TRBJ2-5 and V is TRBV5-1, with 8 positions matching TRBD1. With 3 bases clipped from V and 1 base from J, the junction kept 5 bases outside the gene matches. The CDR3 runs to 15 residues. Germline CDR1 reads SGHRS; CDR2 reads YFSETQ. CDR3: CASSWRQGTQETQYF. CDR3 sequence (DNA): TGCGCCAGCAGCTGGAGACAGGGGACCCAAGAGACCCAGTACTTC.

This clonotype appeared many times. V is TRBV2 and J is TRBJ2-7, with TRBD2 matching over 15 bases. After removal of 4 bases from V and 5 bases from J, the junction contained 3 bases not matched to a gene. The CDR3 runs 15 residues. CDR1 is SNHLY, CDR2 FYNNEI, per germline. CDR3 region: CASSGGTSGRNEQYF. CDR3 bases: TGTGCCAGCAGTGGGGGGACTAGCGGGAGGAACGAGCAGTACTTC.

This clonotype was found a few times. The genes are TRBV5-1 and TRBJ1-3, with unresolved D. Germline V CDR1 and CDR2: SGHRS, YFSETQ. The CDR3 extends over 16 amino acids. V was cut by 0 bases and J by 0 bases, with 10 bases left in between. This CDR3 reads CASSLGSAFSGNTIYF. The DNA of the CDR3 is TGCGCCAGCAGCTTGGGATCAGCTTTCTCTGGAAACACCATATATTTT. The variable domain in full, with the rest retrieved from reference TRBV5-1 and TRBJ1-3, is KAGVTQTPRYLIKTRGQQVTLSCSPISGHRSVSWYQQTPGQGLQFLFEYFSETQRNKGNFPGRFSGRQFSNSRSEMNVSTLELGDSALYLCASSLGSAFSGNTIYFGEGSWLTVV.

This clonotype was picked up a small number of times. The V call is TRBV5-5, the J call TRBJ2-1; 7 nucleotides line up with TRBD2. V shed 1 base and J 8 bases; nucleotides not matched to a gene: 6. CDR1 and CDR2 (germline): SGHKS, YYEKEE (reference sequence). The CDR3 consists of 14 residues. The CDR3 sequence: CASSLRLAGDEQFF. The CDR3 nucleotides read TGTGCCAGCAGCTTGAGACTAGCAGGCGATGAGCAGTTCTTC.

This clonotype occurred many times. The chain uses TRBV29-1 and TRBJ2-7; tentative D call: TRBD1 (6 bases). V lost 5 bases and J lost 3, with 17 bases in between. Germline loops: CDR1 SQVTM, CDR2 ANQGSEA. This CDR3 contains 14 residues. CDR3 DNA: TGCAGCGTTAACCCTGGGGGCGGAGACTACGAGCAGTACTTC. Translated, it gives CSVNPGGGDYEQYF.

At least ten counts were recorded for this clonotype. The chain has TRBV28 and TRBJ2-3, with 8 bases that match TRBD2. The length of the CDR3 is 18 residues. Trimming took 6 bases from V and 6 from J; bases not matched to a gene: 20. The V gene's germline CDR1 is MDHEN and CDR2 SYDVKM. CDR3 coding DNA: TGTGCCAGCAGACCACCCCAGACCGGGACTAGTCGGGGGGATACGCAGTATTTT. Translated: CASRPPQTGTSRGDTQYF.

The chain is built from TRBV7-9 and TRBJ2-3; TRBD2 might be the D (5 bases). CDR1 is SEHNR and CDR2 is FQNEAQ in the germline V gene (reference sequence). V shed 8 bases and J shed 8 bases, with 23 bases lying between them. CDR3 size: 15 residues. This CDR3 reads CASCTGASGLSTQYF. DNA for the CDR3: TGTGCCAGCTGCACCGGAGCGAGCGGTCTAAGTACGCAGTATTTT. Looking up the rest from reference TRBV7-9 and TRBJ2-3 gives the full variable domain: DTGVSQNPRHKITKRGQNVTFRCDPISEHNRLYWYRQTLGQGPEFLTYFQNEAQLEKSRLLSDRFSAERPKGSFSTLEIQRTEQGDSAMYLCASCTGASGLSTQYFGPGTRLTVL.

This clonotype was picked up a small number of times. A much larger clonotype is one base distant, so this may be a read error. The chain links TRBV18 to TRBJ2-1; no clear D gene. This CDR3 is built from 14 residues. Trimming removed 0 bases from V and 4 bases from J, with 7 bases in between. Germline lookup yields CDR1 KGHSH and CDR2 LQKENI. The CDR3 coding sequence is TGTGCCAGCTCACCACCGGCTGGTTACAATGAGCAGTTCTTC. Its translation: CASSPPAGYNEQFF.

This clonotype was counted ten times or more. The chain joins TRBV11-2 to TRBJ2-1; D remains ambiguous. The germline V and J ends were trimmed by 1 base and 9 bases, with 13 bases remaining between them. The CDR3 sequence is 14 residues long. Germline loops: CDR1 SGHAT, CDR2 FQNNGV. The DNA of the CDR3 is TGTGCCAGCAGCTTAGCCCTAGAAAAGGGTGAGCAGTTCTTC. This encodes CASSLALEKGEQFF.

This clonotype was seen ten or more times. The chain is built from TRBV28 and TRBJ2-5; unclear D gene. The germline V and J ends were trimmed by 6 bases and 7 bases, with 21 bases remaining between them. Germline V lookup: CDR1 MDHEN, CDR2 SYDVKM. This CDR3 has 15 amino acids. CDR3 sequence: CASSQMGFSIGTQYF. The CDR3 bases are TGTGCCAGCAGCCAAATGGGATTCTCAATAGGGACCCAGTACTTC.

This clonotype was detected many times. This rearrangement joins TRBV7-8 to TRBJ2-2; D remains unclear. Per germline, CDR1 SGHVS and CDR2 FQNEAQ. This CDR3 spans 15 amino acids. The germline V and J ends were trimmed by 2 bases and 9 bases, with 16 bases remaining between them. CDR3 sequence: CASSLRREVGRELFF. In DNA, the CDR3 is TGTGCCAGCAGCTTAAGAAGGGAAGTTGGCCGGGAGCTGTTTTTT.

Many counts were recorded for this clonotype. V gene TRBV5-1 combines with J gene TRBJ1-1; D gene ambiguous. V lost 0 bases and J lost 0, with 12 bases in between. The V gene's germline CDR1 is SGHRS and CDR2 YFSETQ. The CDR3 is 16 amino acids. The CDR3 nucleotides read TGCGCCAGCAGCTTGGGCCCGGGTTCGATGAACACTGAAGCTTTCTTT. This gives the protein CASSLGPGSMNTEAFF. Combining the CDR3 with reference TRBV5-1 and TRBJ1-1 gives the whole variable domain KAGVTQTPRYLIKTRGQQVTLSCSPISGHRSVSWYQQTPGQGLQFLFEYFSETQRNKGNFPGRFSGRQFSNSRSEMNVSTLELGDSALYLCASSLGPGSMNTEAFFGQGTRLTVV.

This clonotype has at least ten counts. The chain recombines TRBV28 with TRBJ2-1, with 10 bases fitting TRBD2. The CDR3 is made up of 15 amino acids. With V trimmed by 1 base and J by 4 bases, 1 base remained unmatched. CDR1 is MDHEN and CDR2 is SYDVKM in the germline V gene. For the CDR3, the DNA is TGTGCCAGCAGTTTATCACTAGCGGGGTACAATGAGCAGTTCTTC. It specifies CASSLSLAGYNEQFF.

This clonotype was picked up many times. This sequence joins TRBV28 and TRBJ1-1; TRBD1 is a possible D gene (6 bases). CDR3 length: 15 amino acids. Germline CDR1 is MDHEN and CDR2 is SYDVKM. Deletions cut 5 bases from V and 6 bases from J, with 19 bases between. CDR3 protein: CASSDRQVGKAEAFF. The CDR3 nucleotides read TGTGCCAGCAGTGATCGACAGGTAGGGAAAGCTGAAGCTTTCTTT. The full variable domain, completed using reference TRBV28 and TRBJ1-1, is DVKVTQSSRYLVKRTGEKVFLECVQDMDHENMFWYRQDPGLGLRLIYFSYDVKMKEKGDIPEGYSVSREKKERFSLILESASTNQTSMYLCASSDRQVGKAEAFFGQGTRLTVV.

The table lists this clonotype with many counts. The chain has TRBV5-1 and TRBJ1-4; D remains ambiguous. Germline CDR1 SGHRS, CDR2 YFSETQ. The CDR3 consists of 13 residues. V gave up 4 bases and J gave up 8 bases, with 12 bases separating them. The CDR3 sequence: CASSPDANEKLFF. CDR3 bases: TGCGCCAGCAGCCCCGACGCGAACGAAAAACTGTTTTTT. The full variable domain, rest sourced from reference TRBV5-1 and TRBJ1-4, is KAGVTQTPRYLIKTRGQQVTLSCSPISGHRSVSWYQQTPGQGLQFLFEYFSETQRNKGNFPGRFSGRQFSNSRSEMNVSTLELGDSALYLCASSPDANEKLFFGSGTQLSVL.

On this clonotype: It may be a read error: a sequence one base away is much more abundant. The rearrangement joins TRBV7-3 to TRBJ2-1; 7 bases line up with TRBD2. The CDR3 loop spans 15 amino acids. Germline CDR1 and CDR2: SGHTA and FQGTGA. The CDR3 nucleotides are TGTGCCAGCAGCCCCGGGACTACCCTATACAATGGGCAGTTCTTC. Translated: CASSPGTTLYNGQFF. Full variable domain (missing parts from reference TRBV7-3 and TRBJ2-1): GAGVSQTPSNKVTEKGKYVELRCDPISGHTALYWYRQSLGQGPEFLIYFQGTGAADDSGLPNDRFFAVRPEGSVSTLKIQRTERGDSAVYLCASSPGTTLYNGQFFGPGTRLTVL.

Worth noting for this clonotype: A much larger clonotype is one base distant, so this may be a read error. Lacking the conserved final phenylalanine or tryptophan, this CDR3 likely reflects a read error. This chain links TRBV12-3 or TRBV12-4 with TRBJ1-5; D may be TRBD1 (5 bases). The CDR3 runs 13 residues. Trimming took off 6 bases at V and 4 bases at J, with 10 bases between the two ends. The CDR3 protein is CASSWGWNQPQHL. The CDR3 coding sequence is TGTGCCAGCAGCTGGGGGTGGAATCAGCCCCAGCATCTT.

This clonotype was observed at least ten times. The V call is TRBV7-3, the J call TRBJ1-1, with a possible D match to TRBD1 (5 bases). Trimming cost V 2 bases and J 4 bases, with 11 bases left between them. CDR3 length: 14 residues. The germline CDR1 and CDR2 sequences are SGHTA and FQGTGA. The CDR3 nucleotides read TGTGCCAGCAGCTTACTAGGGACCGGCACTGAAGCTTTCTTT. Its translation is CASSLLGTGTEAFF.

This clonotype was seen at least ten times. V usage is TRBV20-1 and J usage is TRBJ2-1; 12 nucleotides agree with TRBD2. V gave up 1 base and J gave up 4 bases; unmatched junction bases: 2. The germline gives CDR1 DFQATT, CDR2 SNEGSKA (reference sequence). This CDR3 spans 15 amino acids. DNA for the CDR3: TGCAGTGCTAGAGGACTAGCGGGAGTTTACAATGAGCAGTTCTTC. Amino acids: CSARGLAGVYNEQFF.

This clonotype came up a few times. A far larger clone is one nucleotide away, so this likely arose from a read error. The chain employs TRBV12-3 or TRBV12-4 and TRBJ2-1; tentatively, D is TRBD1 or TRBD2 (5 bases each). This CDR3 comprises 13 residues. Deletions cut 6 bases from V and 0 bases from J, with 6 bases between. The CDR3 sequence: CASRGDSYNEQFF. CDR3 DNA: TGTGCCAGCAGGGGGGACTCCTACAATGAGCAGTTCTTC.

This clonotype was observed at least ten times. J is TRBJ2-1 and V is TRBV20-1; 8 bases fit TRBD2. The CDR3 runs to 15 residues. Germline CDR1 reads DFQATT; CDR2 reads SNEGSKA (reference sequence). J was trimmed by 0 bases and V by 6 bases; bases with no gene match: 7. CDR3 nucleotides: TGCAGTGCCAGGACTAGCCGGAGCTCCTACAATGAGCAGTTCTTC. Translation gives CSARTSRSSYNEQFF.

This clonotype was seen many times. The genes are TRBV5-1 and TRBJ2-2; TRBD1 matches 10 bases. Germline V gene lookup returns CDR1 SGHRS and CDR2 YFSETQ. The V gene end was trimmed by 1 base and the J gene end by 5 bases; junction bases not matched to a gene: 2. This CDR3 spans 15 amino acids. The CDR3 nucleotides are TGCGCCAGCAGCTTGTTGGGACAGGGGACCGGGGAGCTGTTTTTT. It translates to CASSLLGQGTGELFF.

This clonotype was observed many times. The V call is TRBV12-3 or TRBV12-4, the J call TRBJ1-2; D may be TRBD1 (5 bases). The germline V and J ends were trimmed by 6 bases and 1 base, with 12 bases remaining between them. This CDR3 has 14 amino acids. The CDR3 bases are TGTGCCAGCAGACCGGGACGGATTAACTATGGCTACACCTTC. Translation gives CASRPGRINYGYTF.